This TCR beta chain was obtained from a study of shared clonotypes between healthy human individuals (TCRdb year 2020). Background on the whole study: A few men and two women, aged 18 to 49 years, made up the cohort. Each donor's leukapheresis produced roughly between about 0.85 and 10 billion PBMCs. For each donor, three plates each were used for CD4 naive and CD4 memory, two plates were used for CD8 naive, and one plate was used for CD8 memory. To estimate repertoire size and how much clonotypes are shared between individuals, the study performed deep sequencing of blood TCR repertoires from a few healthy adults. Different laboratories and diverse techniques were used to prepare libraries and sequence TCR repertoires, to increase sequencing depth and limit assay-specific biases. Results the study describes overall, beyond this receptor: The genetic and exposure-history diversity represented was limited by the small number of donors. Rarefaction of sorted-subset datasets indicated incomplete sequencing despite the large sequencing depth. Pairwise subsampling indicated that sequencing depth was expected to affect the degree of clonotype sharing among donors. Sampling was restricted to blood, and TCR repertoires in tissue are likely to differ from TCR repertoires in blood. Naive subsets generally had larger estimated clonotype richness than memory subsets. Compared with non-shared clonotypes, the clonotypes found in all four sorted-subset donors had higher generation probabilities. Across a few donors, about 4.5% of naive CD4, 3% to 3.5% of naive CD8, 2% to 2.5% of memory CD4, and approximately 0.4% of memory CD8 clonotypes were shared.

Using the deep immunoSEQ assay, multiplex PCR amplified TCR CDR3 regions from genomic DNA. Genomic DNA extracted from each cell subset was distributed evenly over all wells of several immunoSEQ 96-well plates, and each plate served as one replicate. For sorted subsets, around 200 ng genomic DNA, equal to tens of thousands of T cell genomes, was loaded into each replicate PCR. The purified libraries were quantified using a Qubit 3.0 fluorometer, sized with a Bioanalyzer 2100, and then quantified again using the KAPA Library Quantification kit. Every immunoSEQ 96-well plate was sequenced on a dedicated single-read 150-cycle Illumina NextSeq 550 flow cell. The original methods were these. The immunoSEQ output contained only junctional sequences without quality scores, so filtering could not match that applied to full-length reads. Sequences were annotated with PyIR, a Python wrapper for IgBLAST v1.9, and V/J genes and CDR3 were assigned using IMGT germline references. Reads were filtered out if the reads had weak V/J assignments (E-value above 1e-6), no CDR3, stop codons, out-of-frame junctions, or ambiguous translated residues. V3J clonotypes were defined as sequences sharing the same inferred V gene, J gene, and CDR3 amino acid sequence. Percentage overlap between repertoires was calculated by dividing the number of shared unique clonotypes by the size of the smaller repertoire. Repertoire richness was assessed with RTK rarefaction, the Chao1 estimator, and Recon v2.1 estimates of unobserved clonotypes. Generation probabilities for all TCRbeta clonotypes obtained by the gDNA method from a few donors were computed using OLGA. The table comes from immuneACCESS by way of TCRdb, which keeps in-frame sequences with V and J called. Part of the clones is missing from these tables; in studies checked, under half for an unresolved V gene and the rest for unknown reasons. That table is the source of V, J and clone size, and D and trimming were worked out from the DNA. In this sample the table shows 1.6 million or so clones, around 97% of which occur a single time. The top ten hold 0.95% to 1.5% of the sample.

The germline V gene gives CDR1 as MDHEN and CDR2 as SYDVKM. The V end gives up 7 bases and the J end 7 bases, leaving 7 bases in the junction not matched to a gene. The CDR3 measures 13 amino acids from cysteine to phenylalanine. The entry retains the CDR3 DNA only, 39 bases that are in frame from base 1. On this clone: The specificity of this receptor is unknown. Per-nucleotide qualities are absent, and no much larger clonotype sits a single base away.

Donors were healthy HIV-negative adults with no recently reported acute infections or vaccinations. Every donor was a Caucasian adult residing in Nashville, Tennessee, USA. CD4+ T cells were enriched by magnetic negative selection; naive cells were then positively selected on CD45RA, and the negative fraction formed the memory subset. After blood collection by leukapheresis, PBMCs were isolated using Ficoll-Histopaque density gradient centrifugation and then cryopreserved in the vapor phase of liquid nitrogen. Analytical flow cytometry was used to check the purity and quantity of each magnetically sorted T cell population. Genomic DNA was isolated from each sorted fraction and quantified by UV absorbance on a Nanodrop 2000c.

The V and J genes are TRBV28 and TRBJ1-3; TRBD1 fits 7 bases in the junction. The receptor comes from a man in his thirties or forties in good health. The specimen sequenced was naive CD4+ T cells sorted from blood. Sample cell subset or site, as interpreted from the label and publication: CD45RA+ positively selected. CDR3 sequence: CASTVGQKNTIYF. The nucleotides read TGTGCCAGCACAGTGGGACAGAAGAACACCATATATTTT.